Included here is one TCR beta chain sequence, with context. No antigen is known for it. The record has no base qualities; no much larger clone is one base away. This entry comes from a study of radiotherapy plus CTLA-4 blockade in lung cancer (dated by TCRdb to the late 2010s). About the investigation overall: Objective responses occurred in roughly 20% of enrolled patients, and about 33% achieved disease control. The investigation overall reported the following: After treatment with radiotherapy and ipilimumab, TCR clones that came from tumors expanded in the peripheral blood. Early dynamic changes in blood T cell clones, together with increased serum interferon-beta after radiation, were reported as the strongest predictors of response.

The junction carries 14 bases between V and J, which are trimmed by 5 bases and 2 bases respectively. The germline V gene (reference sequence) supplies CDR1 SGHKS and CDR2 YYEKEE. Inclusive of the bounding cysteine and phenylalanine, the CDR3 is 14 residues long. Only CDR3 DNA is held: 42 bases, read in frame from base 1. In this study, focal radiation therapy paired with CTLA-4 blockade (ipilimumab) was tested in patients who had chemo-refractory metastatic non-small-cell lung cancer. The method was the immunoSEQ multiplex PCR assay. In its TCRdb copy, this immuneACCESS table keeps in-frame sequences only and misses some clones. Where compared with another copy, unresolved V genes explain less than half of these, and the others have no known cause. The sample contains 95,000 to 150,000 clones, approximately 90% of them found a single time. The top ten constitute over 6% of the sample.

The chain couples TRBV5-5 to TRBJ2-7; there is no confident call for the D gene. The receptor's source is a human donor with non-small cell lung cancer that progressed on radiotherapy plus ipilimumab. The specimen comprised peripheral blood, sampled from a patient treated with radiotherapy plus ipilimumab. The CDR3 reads CASRFGLGPYEQYF. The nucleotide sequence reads TGTGCCAGCAGATTTGGATTAGGGCCCTACGAGCAGTACTTC.